This T cell receptor (beta chain) was observed in a study of blood T cell repertoires in COVID-19. The CDR3 loop spans 21 amino acids. The ends lost 0 bases at V and 0 bases at J; junction bases unmatched: 18. Germline V gives CDR1 SGHTA, CDR2 FQGNSA. Sequencing was performed with immunoSEQ multiplex PCR; in TCRdb, only in-frame clones are kept and a portion is missing. The sample records some 260,000 clones, roughly three quarters being singletons. This sequence joins TRBV7-2 and TRBJ2-3, with 7 bases fitting TRBD2. The sequence was obtained from a middle-aged woman with active or convalescent COVID-19. Sequences were obtained from peripheral blood. This chain's CDR3 is CASSLASVLGGDQLSTDTQYF. Here the CDR3 DNA reads TGTGCCAGCAGCTTAGCCTCTGTGTTGGGGGGGGACCAGCTTAGCACAGATACGCAGTATTTT.